A selection of T cell receptor beta chains follows, all from one sample in a study of blood T cell repertoires in COVID-19. Profiling relied on immunoSEQ multiplex PCR, and the TCRdb table lists in-frame clones only, not all of them. The data contain 150,000 to 200,000 clones, around nine tenths of them singletons. The sample comprised peripheral blood. Receptor source: a man between 65 and 85 years old with acute or convalescent COVID-19. Each CDR3 is given with its conserved first and last residue. The D gene is left open where the match is weak. Size values are once, few and many counts, or a class for expanded clones, and some rows have none.

J	D	size	V	length	DNA	CDR3
TRBJ1-4	TRBD1	few	TRBV4-2	16	TGTGCCAGCAGCCATCTTAGGACAGGGGCGGATGAAAAACTGTTTTTT	CASSHLRTGADEKLFF
TRBJ1-4	TRBD1	-	TRBV11-3	18	TGTGCCAGCAGCTTGGACAGGGGGCCGGGAGTGGCTAATGAAAAACTGTTTTTT	CASSLDRGPGVANEKLFF
TRBJ2-5	-	-	TRBV5-1	13	TGCGCCAGCAGCTTGGGAGTGGAAGAGACCCAGTACTTC	CASSLGVEETQYF
TRBJ1-5	-	-	TRBV5-1	13	TGCGCCAGCAGCTTCATCGGGGGTCAGCCCCAGCATTTT	CASSFIGGQPQHF
TRBJ2-3	TRBD1	-	TRBV5-1	14	TGCGCCAGCAGTCTCGGACAGGACGGAGATACGCAGTATTTT	CASSLGQDGDTQYF
TRBJ2-2	-	few	TRBV18	16	TGTGCCAGCTCACCTAATGGCGGCTCGAACACCGGGGAGCTGTTTTTT	CASSPNGGSNTGELFF
TRBJ2-5	TRBD1	-	TRBV18	15	TGTGCCAGCTCATCCCGGGACAGGATACAAGAGACCCAGTACTTC	CASSSRDRIQETQYF
TRBJ1-5	-	few	TRBV21-1	15	TGTGCCAGCAGAACACCAGCGCCATGCAATCAGCCCCAGCATTTT	CASRTPAPCNQPQHF
TRBJ2-2	-	-	TRBV10-3	15	TGTGCCATCAGTGGGTACAGGGAGGGGCCCGGGGAGCTGTTTTTT	CAISGYREGPGELFF
TRBJ1-2	-	-	TRBV4-1	14	TGCGCCAGCAGCCAAGCGGGGGGAGGCGATGGCTACACCTTC	CASSQAGGGDGYTF
TRBJ2-7	-	-	TRBV13	17	TGTGCCAGCAGCTACTCCCTTTTGGGGCGGGATCGGAGGAAGCAGTACTTC	CASSYSLLGRDRRKQYF
TRBJ2-5	TRBD1	-	TRBV29-1	15	TGCAGCGTTGTAAAGGGGACAGGGGTCACGGAGACCCAGTACTTC	CSVVKGTGVTETQYF
TRBJ2-1	-	-	TRBV7-9	14	TGTGCCAGCAGCCCCTGGAGAGAGTACAATGAGCAGTTCTTC	CASSPWREYNEQFF
TRBJ2-7	TRBD1	many	TRBV27	16	TGTGCCAGCAGTATTAACAGGGGTTCCCCCTACTACGAGCAGTACTTC	CASSINRGSPYYEQYF
TRBJ1-2	TRBD1	once	TRBV12-3/TRBV12-4	13	TGTGCCAGCAGTTCCAGGACAGGGTGGGGCTACACCTTC	CASSSRTGWGYTF
TRBJ1-1	-	-	TRBV30	10	TGTGCCGCGGGGAGAACTGAAGCTTTCTTT	CAAGRTEAFF
TRBJ2-4	-	-	TRBV2	14	TGTGCCAGCAGTACGCGGGACGGCAAAAACATTCAGTACTTC	CASSTRDGKNIQYF
TRBJ1-1	TRBD1	-	TRBV5-1	15	TGCGCCAGCAGCCTAAGACAGGGCCTTCCGGCTGAAGCTTTCTTT	CASSLRQGLPAEAFF
TRBJ1-2	TRBD1	once	TRBV7-9	14	TGTGCCAGCAGTCAGCAGGGGGCCTCCTATGGCTACACCTTC	CASSQQGASYGYTF
TRBJ2-6	-	-	TRBV9	15	TGTGCCAGCAGCCCATGGGGCGCTGGGGCCAACGTCCTGACTTTC	CASSPWGAGANVLTF
TRBJ1-1	-	-	TRBV19	13	TGTGCCAGTAGTACCCTTGTGAACACTGAAGCTTTCTTT	CASSTLVNTEAFF
TRBJ2-7	-	few	TRBV10-1	14	TGCGCCAGCAGCTCAGGGGAAAGGCTCTACGAGCAGTACTTC	CASSSGERLYEQYF
TRBJ2-3	-	-	TRBV7-9	12	TGTGCCAGCAGCTCAATCGGGGATACGCAGTATTTT	CASSSIGDTQYF
TRBJ1-5	-	-	TRBV20-1	13	TGCAGTGCTAGTAGACAGGAACGGCAGCCCCAGCATTTT	CSASRQERQPQHF
TRBJ1-4	-	-	TRBV28	12	TGTGCCAGCACAGGCAGTAATGAAAAACTGTTTTTT	CASTGSNEKLFF
TRBJ2-1	TRBD1	-	TRBV7-7	17	TGTGCCAGCAGCCAGCAGAGCCCGGGACAGGGGGCCGATGAGCAGTTCTTC	CASSQQSPGQGADEQFF
TRBJ1-4	-	-	TRBV5-1	15	TGCGCCAGCAGCTTACAGGGTACAACTAATGAAAAACTGTTTTTT	CASSLQGTTNEKLFF
TRBJ1-2	-	-	TRBV18	13	TGTGCCAGCTCACCGGGGGCAGGGGACGGCTACACCTTC	CASSPGAGDGYTF
TRBJ2-7	-	-	TRBV19	14	TGTGCCAGTCGACCCCGGGGAGCCTCCTACGAGCAGTACTTC	CASRPRGASYEQYF
TRBJ1-2	-	-	TRBV3-1/TRBV3-2	14	TGTGCCAGCAGCCTTCGGGACATCACAAATGGCTACACCTTC	CASSLRDITNGYTF
TRBJ2-1	-	-	TRBV27	12	TGTGCCAGCAGTACTCAGGAGGATGAGCAGTTCTTC	CASSTQEDEQFF
TRBJ1-1	-	-	TRBV5-1	14	TGCGCCAGCAGCTGGGGAGCGGGGAACACTGAAGCTTTCTTT	CASSWGAGNTEAFF
TRBJ2-7	TRBD2	-	TRBV10-3	15	TGTGCCATCAGTGAGCCCTGGGGGGGAAACTACGAGCAGTACTTC	CAISEPWGGNYEQYF
TRBJ2-3	-	-	TRBV18	16	TGTGCCAGCTCACCAGAGGGTAACAGCAAGGTAGATACGCAGTATTTT	CASSPEGNSKVDTQYF
TRBJ1-4	-	-	TRBV19	13	TGTGCCAGTAGTATTCTTATCGGTGAAAAACTGTTTTTT	CASSILIGEKLFF
TRBJ2-7	TRBD2	-	TRBV2	14	TGTGCCAGCAGTGAACGTCTAGCGGGAGACGAGCAGTACTTC	CASSERLAGDEQYF
TRBJ2-4	-	-	TRBV6-1	14	TGTGCCAGCAGTGAAGACTTCCCACTAAACATTCAGTACTTC	CASSEDFPLNIQYF
TRBJ2-7	TRBD1	-	TRBV5-5	14	TGTGCCAGCAGAGTAGGACAGGGTCGGAACGAGCAGTACTTC	CASRVGQGRNEQYF
TRBJ1-3	-	-	TRBV7-3	13	TGTGCCAGCAGCTCTTCCTCTGGAAACACCATATATTTT	CASSSSSGNTIYF
TRBJ2-5	TRBD1	-	TRBV28	14	TGTGCCAGCAGATCCACAGGGGAAGGAGAGACCCAGTACTTC	CASRSTGEGETQYF
TRBJ2-7	-	-	TRBV4-2	15	TGTGCCAGCAGCCCCCAAGCAGGGGACGTCGGCGAGCAGTACTTC	CASSPQAGDVGEQYF
TRBJ2-1	TRBD2	-	TRBV3-1/TRBV3-2	18	TGTGCCAGCAGCCAATATCCTACTAGCGGGGGCATTAACAATGAGCAGTTCTTC	CASSQYPTSGGINNEQFF
TRBJ2-1	TRBD2	-	TRBV5-4	13	TGTGCCAGCAGCCGAGGTGGCGGGGGGGAGCAGTTCTTC	CASSRGGGGEQFF
TRBJ1-2	-	-	TRBV12-5	13	TGTGCTAGTGGTTTGGAGGCAGCGACTGGCTACACCTTC	CASGLEAATGYTF
TRBJ1-4	TRBD1	-	TRBV10-3	16	TGTGCCATCAGTGAATATCTTACAGGGGGAAGTGAAAAACTGTTTTTT	CAISEYLTGGSEKLFF
TRBJ1-1	-	-	TRBV5-1	13	TGCGCCAGCAGCTTGGTATCGAACACTGAAGCTTTCTTT	CASSLVSNTEAFF
TRBJ1-2	TRBD1	-	TRBV28	14	TGTGCCAGCAGGACGGGACAGGGGCGGTATGGCTACACCTTC	CASRTGQGRYGYTF
TRBJ1-1	TRBD1	-	TRBV5-1	15	TGCGCCAGCAGCTTTACAGGGGGCATGCACACTGAAGCTTTCTTT	CASSFTGGMHTEAFF
TRBJ2-5	TRBD2	-	TRBV5-1	18	TGCGCCAGCAGCCCCGCCTTGGGCGGGAGGTCCTCCGGGGAGACCCAGTACTTC	CASSPALGGRSSGETQYF
TRBJ1-2	-	-	TRBV5-1	13	TGCGCCAGCAGCCAGGACAGAACCTATGGCTACACCTTC	CASSQDRTYGYTF
TRBJ2-1	-	-	TRBV5-1	14	TGCGCCAGCAGCTTAACAGGGAGCAAGGATGAGCAGTTCTTC	CASSLTGSKDEQFF